A selection of T cell receptor beta chains follows, all from one sample in a study of lymphopenia after photon versus proton radiotherapy. TCRdb's copy holds only in-frame clones and misses some; the assay was immunoSEQ multiplex PCR. The sample shows tens of thousands of clones, 94% of them seen only once. Source: peripheral blood, taken from a patient treated with photon-based radiotherapy. The receptors stem from a woman between 45 and 65 years old with cholangiocarcinoma. CDR3s include the opening cysteine and the closing phenylalanine or tryptophan. A D gene is named only where the DNA matches it firmly. Size is omitted from some rows. Given values are once, few, many or a class for expanded clones.

J gene	D gene	V gene	clone size	CDR3 DNA	CDR3 protein
TRBJ2-2	.	TRBV6-1	once	TGTGCCAGCAGTGTCGCCAGACCGAACACCGGGGAGCTGTTTTTT	CASSVARPNTGELFF
TRBJ1-2	.	TRBV6-1	.	TGTGCCAGCAGTGGGACTAACTATGGCTACACCTTC	CASSGTNYGYTF
TRBJ1-1	.	TRBV2	.	TGTGCCAGCAGTGAAGAGATGCTCACTGAAGCTTTCTTT	CASSEEMLTEAFF
TRBJ1-1	.	TRBV5-1	.	TGCGCCAGCAGCTCCTCACTTAGTGAAGCTTTCTTT	CASSSSLSEAFF
TRBJ1-2	.	TRBV18	.	TGTGCCAGCTCACCTCTTGACCCTCACGGCCTCTATGGCTACACCTTC	CASSPLDPHGLYGYTF
TRBJ1-4	.	TRBV18	.	TGTGCCAGCTCACCTCAGGGTCCTAATGAAAAACTGTTTTTT	CASSPQGPNEKLFF
TRBJ1-1	.	TRBV5-6	.	TGTGCCAGCAGCTTGCCCGGGGGCTACAGGGAAGCTTTCTTT	CASSLPGGYREAFF
TRBJ1-2	TRBD1	TRBV6-5	.	TGTGCCAGCAGTTCCGTAGACAGGGTGGGAGGCTACACCTTC	CASSSVDRVGGYTF
TRBJ2-1	.	TRBV18	.	TGTGCCAGCTCACCCCTCGGTGGGGATGAGCAGTTCTTC	CASSPLGGDEQFF
TRBJ2-3	.	TRBV5-4	.	TGTGCCAGCAGCTTGTACCTTTCGGGGGAAGATAGCACAGATACGCAGTATTTT	CASSLYLSGEDSTDTQYF
TRBJ2-1	.	TRBV4-3	.	TGCGCCAGCAGCCAAGAAGGGTACAGCTCCTACAATGAGCAGTTCTTC	CASSQEGYSSYNEQFF
TRBJ2-2	.	TRBV9	.	TGTGCCAGTAACGCAGGGAACTCCGGGGAGCTGTTTTTT	CASNAGNSGELFF
TRBJ2-7	.	TRBV20-1	.	TGCAGTGCTAGCGGTTCACGCGAGCAGTACTTC	CSASGSREQYF
TRBJ1-4	TRBD1	TRBV4-3	.	TGCGCCAGCAGCCGGGCCAGGGGAGGACAGGGAACCTCAACTAATGAAAAACTGTTTTTT	CASSRARGGQGTSTNEKLFF
TRBJ1-1	TRBD1	TRBV29-1	.	TGCAGCGTTGCAAGGGGGGACAGCACTGAAGCTTTCTTT	CSVARGDSTEAFF
TRBJ1-2	.	TRBV6-5	.	TGTGCCAGCAGTTACGATACAGGGAGCCCAGGCTACACCTTC	CASSYDTGSPGYTF
TRBJ1-1	TRBD1	TRBV11-2	.	TGTGCCAGCAGCTTCGATTGGGGACAGGAAGCTTTCTTT	CASSFDWGQEAFF
TRBJ1-2	.	TRBV18	once	TGTGCCAGCTCACCATCTGGACCGGACCCCTTCTATGGCTACACCTTC	CASSPSGPDPFYGYTF
TRBJ1-2	.	TRBV28	.	TGTGCCAGCAGTTTAGAACAGGGACTTGCCTATGGCTACACCTTC	CASSLEQGLAYGYTF
TRBJ1-3	.	TRBV25-1	.	TGTGCCAGCAGTGTACATGAGGGGCATGGGGACACCATATATTTT	CASSVHEGHGDTIYF
TRBJ1-2	.	TRBV6-5	.	TGTGCCGTGAGCGCCAGGGAAGACTATGGCTACACCTTC	CAVSAREDYGYTF
TRBJ1-2	.	TRBV4-3	.	TGCGCCAGCAGCCAAACTTTAAGTCCGGGCTACACCTTC	CASSQTLSPGYTF
TRBJ1-4	.	TRBV5-1	.	TGCGCCAGCAGCCCCCAAACTAATGAAAAACTGTTTTTT	CASSPQTNEKLFF
TRBJ1-2	.	TRBV29-1	.	TGCAGCGTCTCTGGGGGGGATAGGACCAGGGATGGCTACACCTTC	CSVSGGDRTRDGYTF
TRBJ2-5	TRBD2	TRBV13	.	TGTGCCAGCAGCTTAGGCTGGCGGGGGGCCGAAGAGACCCAGTACTTC	CASSLGWRGAEETQYF
TRBJ2-4	.	TRBV4-3	.	TGCGCCAGCAGCCAAAGCCCCGCGTCATATGACATTCAGTACTTC	CASSQSPASYDIQYF